This entry lists 23 T cell receptor beta chains sequenced from one sample in a study of blood T cell repertoires in COVID-19. Clones were sequenced by immunoSEQ multiplex PCR, and TCRdb holds only the in-frame ones, with some missing. The sample carries about 230,000 clones, about 90% recorded once. The sample comprised PBMCs or T cells enriched from blood (not recorded which). These TCRs come from a woman aged 30 to 39 with acute COVID-19.

V is TRBV5-4 and J is TRBJ2-2; D remains ambiguous. Germline CDR1 reads SGHNT; CDR2 reads YYREEE (reference sequence). V lost 1 base and J lost 5, with 9 bases in between. The CDR3 extends over 14 amino acids. This CDR3 is CASSLWRPTGELFF. The CDR3 DNA sequence: TGTGCCAGCAGCTTGTGGCGGCCTACCGGGGAGCTGTTTTTT.

The chain joins TRBV3-1 (or the pseudogene TRBV3-2) to TRBJ1-1, with TRBD1 identical over 9 bases. Germline V gives CDR1 LGHDT, CDR2 YNNKEL (reference sequence). The CDR3 is made up of 15 amino acids. V was clipped by 4 bases and J by 7 bases; unmatched bases: 10. CDR3: CASSLDSGTGIEAFF. CDR3 nucleotide sequence: TGTGCCAGCAGCCTCGACTCCGGGACAGGGATTGAAGCTTTCTTT.

The V and J genes are TRBV7-3 and TRBJ1-3; D gene ambiguous. Trimming shortened V by 5 bases and J by 2 bases, and 10 bases separated the two germline ends. This CDR3 has 14 residues. Germline V gene sequence: CDR1 SGHTA, CDR2 FQGTGA. In nucleotides, the CDR3 is TGTGCCAGCAGCCCCGAGGCGGCTGGAAACACCATATATTTT. It encodes CASSPEAAGNTIYF.

DNA of the CDR3: TGTGCCAGCAGCTCCGAGGGACTAGTGGAGACCCAGTACTTC. Protein product: CASSSEGLVETQYF. The chain joins TRBV5-4 to TRBJ2-5; 8 bases align to TRBD2. Germline CDR1 reads SGHNT; CDR2 reads YYREEE (reference sequence). CDR3 length equals 14 residues. V lost 3 bases, J lost 5 bases, and 6 bases stayed unmatched.

This clone was seen a single time. The chain joins TRBV7-2 to TRBJ1-6; the D gene is possibly TRBD1 (5 bases). The CDR3 has 13 residues. Between the trimmed V and J ends, which lost 6 bases and 6 bases, there was a span of 9 bases. Germline lookup yields CDR1 SGHTA and CDR2 FQGNSA. The CDR3 region is CASRLTVNSPLHF. Here the CDR3 DNA reads TGTGCCAGCAGGTTGACAGTTAATTCACCCCTCCACTTT.

This clone is a singleton in its sample. J is TRBJ2-2 and V is TRBV5-8, with D hard to call. The length of the CDR3 is 12 residues. V lost 2 bases to trimming and J lost 5 bases, with 4 bases between them. CDR1 and CDR2 (germline): SGHTS, YDEGEE. CDR3 residues: CASSFGTGELFF. CDR3 DNA sequence: TGTGCCAGCAGCTTCGGTACCGGGGAGCTGTTTTTT.

The V gene is TRBV5-6, the J gene TRBJ1-1, with 9 bases aligning to TRBD1. The trim removed 2 bases at V and 6 bases at J, leaving 5 bases unmatched. The germline V gene encodes CDR1 SGHDT and CDR2 YYEEEE. This CDR3 region has 14 residues. The CDR3 sequence: CASSLWDRVAEAFF. The CDR3 DNA reads TGTGCCAGCAGCTTATGGGACAGGGTCGCTGAAGCTTTCTTT. The entire variable domain, with the rest obtained from reference TRBV5-6 and TRBJ1-1, is as follows: DAGVTQSPTHLIKTRGQQVTLRCSPKSGHDTVSWYQQALGQGPQFIFQYYEEEERQRGNFPDRFSGHQFPNYSSELNVNALLLGDSALYLCASSLWDRVAEAFFGQGTRLTVV.

The gene calls are TRBV6-2 or TRBV6-3 and TRBJ2-7; 10 positions match TRBD1. The length of the CDR3 is 15 residues. Unmatched junction bases numbered 9, after V lost 4 bases and J lost 6 bases. CDR1 is MNHEY and CDR2 is SVGEGT in the germline V gene. The CDR3 DNA is TGTGCCAGCAGTTCCACCGGGACAGGGGTACTCGAGCAGTACTTC. The encoded protein is CASSSTGTGVLEQYF.

This rearrangement joins TRBV5-8 to TRBJ1-5; TRBD1 might be the D (5 bases). Germline assignment: CDR1 SGHTS and CDR2 YDEGEE. CDR3 length: 16 amino acids. V was cut by 1 base and J by 2 bases, with 13 bases left in between. CDR3 bases: TGTGCCAGCAGCTTGCGCACAGGTGTTGGCAATCAGCCCCAGCATTTT. Its protein is CASSLRTGVGNQPQHF.

The chain couples TRBV5-1 to TRBJ2-3; 11 bases map to TRBD2. V shed 0 bases and J 3 bases; nucleotides not matched to a gene: 3. Germline V gene data show CDR1 as SGHRS and CDR2 as YFSETQ. The CDR3 covers 16 residues. This CDR3 reads CASSLDSGGATDTQYF. CDR3 nucleotides: TGCGCCAGCAGCTTGGATAGCGGGGGGGCGACAGATACGCAGTATTTT.

The V and J genes are TRBV6-2 or TRBV6-3 and TRBJ1-3; 10 bases line up with TRBD1. Germline assignment: CDR1 MNHEY and CDR2 SVGEGT. CDR3 size: 17 residues. V gave up 5 bases and J gave up 1 base; unmatched junction bases: 8. The CDR3 sequence is CASSTPGQGLSGNTIYF. The DNA of the CDR3 is TGTGCCAGCAGTACTCCGGGACAGGGGTTGTCTGGAAACACCATATATTTT.

This chain links TRBV7-6 with TRBJ2-1, with 10 bases matching TRBD2. Germline V gene sequence: CDR1 SGHVS, CDR2 FNYEAQ. The V segment lost 5 bases and the J segment 4 bases; nucleotides outside the gene matches: 5. CDR3 length equals 15 residues. This CDR3 is CASSMTSGQYNEQFF. The CDR3 nucleotides are TGTGCCAGCAGCATGACTAGCGGGCAATACAATGAGCAGTTCTTC.

The chain uses TRBV7-3 and TRBJ2-5; no definite D call. This CDR3 has 14 residues. Germline-derived CDR1 and CDR2 are SGHTA and FQGTGA. V lost 5 bases, J lost 4 bases, and 14 bases lay in between. CDR3 sequence (DNA): TGTGCCAGCAGCCCAAGTATATGGGCAGAGACCCAGTACTTC. Amino acids: CASSPSIWAETQYF.

This clone was seen a few times. The CDR3 is CASSSDREVTIYF. The CDR3 coding sequence is TGTGCCAGCAGCTCCGACAGAGAGGTCACCATATATTTT. The chain is built from TRBV2 and TRBJ1-3, with D tentatively TRBD1 (5 bases). The CDR3 spans 13 residues. Germline V CDR1 and CDR2: SNHLY, FYNNEI. V was trimmed by 6 bases and J by 9 bases, leaving 15 bases between them.

This clone was picked up one time. The V and J genes are TRBV5-5 and TRBJ1-1, with D possibly matching TRBD1 (6 bases). V dropped 0 bases and J dropped 7 bases, with 13 bases sitting between them. In germline, CDR1 is SGHKS, CDR2 YYEKEE (reference sequence). The length of the CDR3 is 14 residues. The CDR3 reads CASSLGMAGDEAFF. CDR3 in DNA: TGTGCCAGCAGCTTGGGGATGGCAGGGGATGAAGCTTTCTTT. Drawing the rest from reference TRBV5-5 and TRBJ1-1, the complete variable domain is DAGVTQSPTHLIKTRGQQVTLRCSPISGHKSVSWYQQVLGQGPQFIFQYYEKEERGRGNFPDRFSARQFPNYSSELNVNALLLGDSALYLCASSLGMAGDEAFFGQGTRLTVV.

V and J are TRBV4-1 and TRBJ2-7; 8 positions match TRBD1. CDR1 MGHRA and CDR2 YSYEKL come from the germline V gene. The CDR3 is made up of 15 amino acids. With V trimmed by 1 base and J by 4 bases, 6 bases remained unmatched. CDR3 region: CASSQVRDRQYEQYF. In DNA, the CDR3 is TGCGCCAGCAGCCAAGTTCGGGACAGGCAGTACGAGCAGTACTTC.

V usage is TRBV6-5 and J usage is TRBJ1-6; TRBD1 is a possible D gene (5 bases). Trimming cost V 6 bases and J 9 bases, with 15 bases left between them. Germline CDR1 MNHEY, CDR2 SVGAGI. The CDR3 has 14 residues. This chain's CDR3 is CASSPIGGGSPLHF. CDR3 sequence (DNA): TGTGCCAGCAGCCCCATTGGGGGAGGTTCACCCCTCCACTTT.

The chain has TRBV12-5 and TRBJ2-5; the match to TRBD1 covers 7 bases. The CDR3 contains 15 residues. Losses at the gene ends were 1 base for V and 3 bases for J; bases not matched to a gene: 5. CDR1 and CDR2 from the germline V gene are LGHNT and FRNRAP. As DNA, the CDR3 is TGTGCTAGTGGTTTGGGTGGACAGGCCAAAGAGACCCAGTACTTC. It codes for CASGLGGQAKETQYF.

The CDR3 sequence: CASRLGQGGSYEQYF. CDR3 in DNA: TGTGCCAGCCGCCTGGGTCAGGGAGGATCCTACGAGCAGTACTTC. The rearrangement uses TRBV4-2 and TRBJ2-7; D may be TRBD2 (6 bases). This CDR3 is 15 amino acids long. Deletions cut 8 bases from V and 1 base from J, with 18 bases between. Per the germline V gene, CDR1 is LGHNA and CDR2 is YNFKEQ.

The CDR3 sequence: CASSLGFRQYSNQPQHF. DNA for the CDR3: TGTGCCAGCAGCTTGGGGTTTCGCCAGTATAGCAATCAGCCCCAGCATTTT. The chain is built from TRBV5-5 and TRBJ1-5; D is undetermined. The V and J ends lost 0 bases and 0 bases respectively, with 13 bases between them. CDR3 length equals 17 residues. Per the germline V gene, CDR1 is SGHKS and CDR2 is YYEKEE (reference sequence). The full variable domain, its missing parts supplied by reference TRBV5-5 and TRBJ1-5, is DAGVTQSPTHLIKTRGQQVTLRCSPISGHKSVSWYQQVLGQGPQFIFQYYEKEERGRGNFPDRFSARQFPNYSSELNVNALLLGDSALYLCASSLGFRQYSNQPQHFGDGTRLSIL.

The chain combines TRBV11-2 with TRBJ1-3, with D unresolved. Germline CDR1 is SGHAT and CDR2 is FQNNGV. V was trimmed by 5 bases and J by 1 base, leaving 24 bases between them. This CDR3 spans 19 amino acids. DNA for the CDR3: TGTGCCAGCAGCCAATCACCCATCGTGACACTCCAATCTGGAAACACCATATATTTT. Translated, it gives CASSQSPIVTLQSGNTIYF.

The chain carries TRBV6-1 and TRBJ1-1, with 12 bases lining up with TRBD1. There are 16 residues in the CDR3. Germline V gene data show CDR1 as MNHNS and CDR2 as SASEGT. The ends lost 4 bases at V and 11 bases at J; junction bases unmatched: 14. The CDR3 DNA reads as TGTGCCAGCAGTGTCCACCTGACCGGGACAGGGGGCGAGGCTTTCTTT. Translation: CASSVHLTGTGGEAFF.

This chain uses TRBV28 with TRBJ1-1; no reliable D call. CDR1 MDHEN and CDR2 SYDVKM come from the germline V gene. This CDR3 is 11 amino acids long. V was clipped by 3 bases and J by 5 bases, with 4 bases between them. The DNA of the CDR3 is TGTGCCAGCAGTTTCACAACTGAAGCTTTCTTT. It codes for CASSFTTEAFF.